The T cell receptor (beta chain) described here comes from a study of cytomegalovirus exposure and HLA in healthy donors. Regarding the study as a whole: On later analysis, the bulk of CMV-associated TCR beta chains appeared to be HLA-restricted. Later work showed greater clonal expansion in HLA-associated TCR beta chains than in equally common others.

PCR used 60 Vbeta primers and 13 Jbeta primers. The method was immunoSEQ multiplex PCR; TCRdb's version includes in-frame clones alone and lacks a portion of them. The table includes 65,000 to 95,000 clones, roughly 71% detected once. Of note for this clone: Its specificity is unknown.

Germline V gene data show CDR1 as SGDLS and CDR2 as YYNGEE. V shed 0 bases, J shed 0 bases, and the junction held 1 base outside the gene matches. The CDR3 runs 17 residues. Input material: PBMCs. The V call is TRBV9, the J call TRBJ2-2; 11 positions match TRBD2. The origin of this receptor is a man between 65 and 79 years old in good health and CMV-seronegative. The CDR3 protein is CASSVGGLAANTGELFF. The CDR3, as DNA: TGTGCCAGCAGCGTAGGGGGACTAGCGGCGAACACCGGGGAGCTGTTTTTT.